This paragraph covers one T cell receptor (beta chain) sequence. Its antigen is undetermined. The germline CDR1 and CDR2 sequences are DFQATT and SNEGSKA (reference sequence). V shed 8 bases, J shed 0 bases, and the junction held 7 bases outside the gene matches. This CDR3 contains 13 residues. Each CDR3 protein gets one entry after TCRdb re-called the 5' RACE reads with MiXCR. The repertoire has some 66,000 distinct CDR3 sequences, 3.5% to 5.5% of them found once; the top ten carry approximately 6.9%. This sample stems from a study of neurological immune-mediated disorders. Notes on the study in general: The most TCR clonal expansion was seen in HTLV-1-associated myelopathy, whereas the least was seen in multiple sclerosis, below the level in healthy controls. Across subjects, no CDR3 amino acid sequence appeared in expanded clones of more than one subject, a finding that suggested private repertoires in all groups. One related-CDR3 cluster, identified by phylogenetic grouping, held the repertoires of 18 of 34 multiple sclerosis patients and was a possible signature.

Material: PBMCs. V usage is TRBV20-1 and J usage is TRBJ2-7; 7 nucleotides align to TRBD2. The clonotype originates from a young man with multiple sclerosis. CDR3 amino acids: CSTTSVHSYEQYF. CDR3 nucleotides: TGCAGTACAACTAGCGTGCACTCCTACGAGCAGTACTTC.